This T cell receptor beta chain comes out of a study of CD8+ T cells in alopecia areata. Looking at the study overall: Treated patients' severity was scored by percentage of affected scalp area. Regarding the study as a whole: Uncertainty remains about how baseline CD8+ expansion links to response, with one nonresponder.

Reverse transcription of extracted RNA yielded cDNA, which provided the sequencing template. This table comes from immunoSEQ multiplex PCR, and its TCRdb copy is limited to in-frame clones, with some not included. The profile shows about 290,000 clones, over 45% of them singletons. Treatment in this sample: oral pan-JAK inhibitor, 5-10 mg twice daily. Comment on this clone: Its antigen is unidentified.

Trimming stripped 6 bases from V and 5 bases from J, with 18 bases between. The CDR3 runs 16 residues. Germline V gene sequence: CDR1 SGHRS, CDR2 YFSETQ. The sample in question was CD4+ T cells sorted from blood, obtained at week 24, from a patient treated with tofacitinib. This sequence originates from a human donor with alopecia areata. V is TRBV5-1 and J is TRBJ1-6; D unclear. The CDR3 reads CASTDASGEDNSPLHF. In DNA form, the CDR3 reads TGCGCCAGCACGGACGCATCGGGAGAGGATAATTCACCCCTCCACTTT.